The present T cell receptor beta chain was sequenced within a study of cytomegalovirus exposure and HLA in healthy donors. As for the study in general: Of 398 genotyped donors, around 84% clustered with self-reported Caucasian donors.

On this clone: The antigen remains unidentified.

Both 60 Vbeta primers and 13 Jbeta primers went into the PCR. The repertoire was sequenced with immunoSEQ multiplex PCR; TCRdb's copy has only in-frame clones and lacks some. The repertoire consists of about 170,000 clones, with around 86% occurring once and the leading ten covering less than 2.5%. General study results and limits: Earlier analysis looked at TCR beta V segments, and most were productive about 87% or about 30% of the time. Follow-up analysis found HLA locus-dependent TCR association rates, highest for DRB1 and lowest for HLA-C. Associated with HLA alleles at 0.05 false discovery rate in a later analysis were fewer than 20,000 TCR beta sequences.

The V segment lost 3 bases and the J segment 1 base; nucleotides outside the gene matches: 3. The germline V gene encodes CDR1 LNHNV and CDR2 YYDKDF (reference sequence). The CDR3 runs 16 residues. The V gene is TRBV15, the J gene TRBJ1-6, with 7 bases that match TRBD1. The sequencing input was PBMCs. This receptor was taken from a male donor in good health and CMV-seronegative. The CDR3 region has the DNA TGTGCCACCAGCAGCCAGGGGGTATCCTATAATTCACCCCTCCACTTT. Its protein is CATSSQGVSYNSPLHF.